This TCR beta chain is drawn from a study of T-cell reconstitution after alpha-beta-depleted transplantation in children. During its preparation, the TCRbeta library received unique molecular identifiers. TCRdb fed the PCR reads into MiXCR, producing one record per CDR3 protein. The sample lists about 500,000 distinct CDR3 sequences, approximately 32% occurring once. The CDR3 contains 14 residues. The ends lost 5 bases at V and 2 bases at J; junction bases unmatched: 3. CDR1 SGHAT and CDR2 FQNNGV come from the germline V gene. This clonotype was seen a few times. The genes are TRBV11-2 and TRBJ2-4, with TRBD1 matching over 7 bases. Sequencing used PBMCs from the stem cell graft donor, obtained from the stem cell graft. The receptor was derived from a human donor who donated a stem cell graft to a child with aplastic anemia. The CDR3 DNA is TGTGCCAGCAGCCAGACAGGGACCAAAAACATTCAGTACTTC. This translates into CASSQTGTKNIQYF. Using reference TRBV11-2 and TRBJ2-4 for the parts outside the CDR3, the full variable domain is EAGVAQSPRYKIIEKRQSVAFWCNPISGHATLYWYQQILGQGPKLLIQFQNNGVVDDSQLPKDRFSAERLKGVDSTLKIQPAKLEDSAVYLCASSQTGTKNIQYFGAGTRLSVL.